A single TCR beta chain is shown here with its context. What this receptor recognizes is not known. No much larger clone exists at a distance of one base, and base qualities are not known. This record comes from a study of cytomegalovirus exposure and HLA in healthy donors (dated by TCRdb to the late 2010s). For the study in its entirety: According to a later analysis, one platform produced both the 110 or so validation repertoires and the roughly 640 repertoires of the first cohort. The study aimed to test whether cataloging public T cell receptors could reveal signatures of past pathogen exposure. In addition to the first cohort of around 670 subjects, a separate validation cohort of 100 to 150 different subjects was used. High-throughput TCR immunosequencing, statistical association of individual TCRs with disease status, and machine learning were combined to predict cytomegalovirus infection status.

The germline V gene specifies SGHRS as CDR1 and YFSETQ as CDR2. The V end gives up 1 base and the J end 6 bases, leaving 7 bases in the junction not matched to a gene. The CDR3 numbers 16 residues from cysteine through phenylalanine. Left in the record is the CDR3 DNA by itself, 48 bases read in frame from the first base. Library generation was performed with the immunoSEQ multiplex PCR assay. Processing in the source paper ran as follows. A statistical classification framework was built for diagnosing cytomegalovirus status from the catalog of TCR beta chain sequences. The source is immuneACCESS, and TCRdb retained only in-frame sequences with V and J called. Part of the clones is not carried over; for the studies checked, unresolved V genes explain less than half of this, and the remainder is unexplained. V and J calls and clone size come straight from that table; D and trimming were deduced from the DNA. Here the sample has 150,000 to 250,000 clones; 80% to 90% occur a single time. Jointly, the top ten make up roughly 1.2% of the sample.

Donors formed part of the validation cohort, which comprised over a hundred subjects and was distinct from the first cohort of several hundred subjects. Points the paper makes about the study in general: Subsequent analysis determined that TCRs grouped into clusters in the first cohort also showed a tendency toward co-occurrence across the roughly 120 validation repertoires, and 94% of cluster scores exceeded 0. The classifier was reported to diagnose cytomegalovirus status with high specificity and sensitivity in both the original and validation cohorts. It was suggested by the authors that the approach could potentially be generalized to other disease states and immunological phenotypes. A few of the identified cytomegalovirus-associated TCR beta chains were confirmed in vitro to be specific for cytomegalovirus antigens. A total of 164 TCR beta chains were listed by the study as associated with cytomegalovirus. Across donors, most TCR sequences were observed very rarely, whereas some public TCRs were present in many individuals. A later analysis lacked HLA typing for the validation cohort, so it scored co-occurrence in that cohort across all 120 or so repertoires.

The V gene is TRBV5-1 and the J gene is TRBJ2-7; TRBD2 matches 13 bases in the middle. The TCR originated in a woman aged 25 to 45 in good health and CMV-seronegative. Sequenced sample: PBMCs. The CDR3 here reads CASSLIGTSGTSEQYF. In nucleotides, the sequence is TGCGCCAGCAGCTTGATCGGGACTAGCGGGACTAGCGAGCAGTACTTC.